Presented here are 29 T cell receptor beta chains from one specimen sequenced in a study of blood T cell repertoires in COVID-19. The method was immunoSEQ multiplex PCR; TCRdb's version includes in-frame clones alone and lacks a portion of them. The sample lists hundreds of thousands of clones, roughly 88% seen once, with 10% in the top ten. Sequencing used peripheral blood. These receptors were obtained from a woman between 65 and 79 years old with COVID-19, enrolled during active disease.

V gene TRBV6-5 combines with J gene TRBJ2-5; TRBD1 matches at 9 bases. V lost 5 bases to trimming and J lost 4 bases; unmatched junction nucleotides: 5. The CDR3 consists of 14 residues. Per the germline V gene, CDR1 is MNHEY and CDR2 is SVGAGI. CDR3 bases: TGTGCCAGCAGTCCAACAGGGGGCCGAGAGACCCAGTACTTC. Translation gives CASSPTGGRETQYF.

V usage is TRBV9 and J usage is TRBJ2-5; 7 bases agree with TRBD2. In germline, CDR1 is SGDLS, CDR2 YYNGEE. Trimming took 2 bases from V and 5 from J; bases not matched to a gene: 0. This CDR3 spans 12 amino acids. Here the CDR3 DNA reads TGTGCCAGCAGCGTGGGGGGGGAGACCCAGTACTTC. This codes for CASSVGGETQYF.

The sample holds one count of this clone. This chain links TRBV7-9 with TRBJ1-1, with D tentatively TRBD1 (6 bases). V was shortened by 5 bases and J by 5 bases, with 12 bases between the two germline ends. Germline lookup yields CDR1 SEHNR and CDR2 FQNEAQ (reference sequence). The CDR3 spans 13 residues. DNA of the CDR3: TGTGCCAGCAGCCTGACAGGAGGAACTGAAGCTTTCTTT. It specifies CASSLTGGTEAFF.

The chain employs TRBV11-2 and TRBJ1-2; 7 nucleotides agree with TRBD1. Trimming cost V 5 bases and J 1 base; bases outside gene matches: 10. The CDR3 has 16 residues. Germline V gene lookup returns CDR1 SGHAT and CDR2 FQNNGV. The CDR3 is CASSPLTGTLNYGYTF. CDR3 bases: TGTGCCAGCAGCCCCTTGACAGGGACCCTTAACTATGGCTACACCTTC.

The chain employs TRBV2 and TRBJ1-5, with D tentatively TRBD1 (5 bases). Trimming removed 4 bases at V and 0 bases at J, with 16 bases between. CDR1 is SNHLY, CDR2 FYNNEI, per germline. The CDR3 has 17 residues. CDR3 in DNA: TGTGCCAGCAGTGCGGGGGTAGCCGGGAATAGCAATCAGCCCCAGCATTTT. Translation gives CASSAGVAGNSNQPQHF.

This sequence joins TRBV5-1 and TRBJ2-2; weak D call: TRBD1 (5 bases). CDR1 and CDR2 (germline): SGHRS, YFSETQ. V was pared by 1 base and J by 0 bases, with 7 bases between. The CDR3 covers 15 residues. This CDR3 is CASSLRTTNTGELFF. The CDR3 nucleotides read TGCGCCAGCAGCTTGCGGACAACGAACACCGGGGAGCTGTTTTTT.

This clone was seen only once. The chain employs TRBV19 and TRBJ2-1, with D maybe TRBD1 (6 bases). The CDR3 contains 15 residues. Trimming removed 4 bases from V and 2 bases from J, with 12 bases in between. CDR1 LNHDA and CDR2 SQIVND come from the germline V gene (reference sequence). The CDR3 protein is CASSRIQGTYNEQFF. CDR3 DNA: TGTGCCAGTAGTAGAATACAGGGAACCTACAATGAGCAGTTCTTC.

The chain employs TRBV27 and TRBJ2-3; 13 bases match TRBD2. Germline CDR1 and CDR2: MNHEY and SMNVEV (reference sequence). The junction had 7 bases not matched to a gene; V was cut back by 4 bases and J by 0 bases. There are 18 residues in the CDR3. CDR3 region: CASSWTSGSVRSTDTQYF. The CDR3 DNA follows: TGTGCCAGCAGTTGGACTAGCGGGAGTGTTAGAAGCACAGATACGCAGTATTTT.

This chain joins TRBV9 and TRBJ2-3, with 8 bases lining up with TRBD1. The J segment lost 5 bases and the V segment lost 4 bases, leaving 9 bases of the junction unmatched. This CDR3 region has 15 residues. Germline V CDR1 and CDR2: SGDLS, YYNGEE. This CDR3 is CASSSRTGFIDTQYF. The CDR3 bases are TGTGCCAGCAGCTCCAGGACAGGGTTTATAGATACGCAGTATTTT.

CDR3 region: CASSQVTGYDTGELFF. DNA for the CDR3: TGCGCCAGCAGCCAAGTGACAGGATACGACACCGGGGAGCTGTTTTTT. This chain links TRBV4-1 with TRBJ2-2; a possible D gene is TRBD1 (6 bases). Germline lookup yields CDR1 MGHRA and CDR2 YSYEKL. Trimming cost V 1 base and J 3 bases, with 12 bases left between them. This CDR3 spans 16 amino acids.

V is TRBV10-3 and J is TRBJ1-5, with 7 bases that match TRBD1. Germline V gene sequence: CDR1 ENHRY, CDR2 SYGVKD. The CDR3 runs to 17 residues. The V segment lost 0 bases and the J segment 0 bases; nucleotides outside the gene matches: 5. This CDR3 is CAISESGDSNSNQPQHF. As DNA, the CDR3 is TGTGCCATCAGTGAGTCTGGGGACAGCAATAGCAATCAGCCCCAGCATTTT.

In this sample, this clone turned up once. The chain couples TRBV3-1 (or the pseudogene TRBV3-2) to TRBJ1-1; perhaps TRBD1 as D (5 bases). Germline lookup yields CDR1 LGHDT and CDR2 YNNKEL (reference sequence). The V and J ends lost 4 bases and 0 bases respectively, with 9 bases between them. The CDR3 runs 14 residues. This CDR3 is CASSRGRMNTEAFF. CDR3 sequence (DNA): TGTGCCAGCAGCCGGGGCAGGATGAACACTGAAGCTTTCTTT.

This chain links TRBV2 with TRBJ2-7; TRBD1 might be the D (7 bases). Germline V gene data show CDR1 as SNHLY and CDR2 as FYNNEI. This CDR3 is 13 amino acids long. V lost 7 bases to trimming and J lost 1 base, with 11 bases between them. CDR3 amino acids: CASMGGQSYEQYF. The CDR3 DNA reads TGTGCCAGCATGGGGGGACAGTCCTACGAGCAGTACTTC.

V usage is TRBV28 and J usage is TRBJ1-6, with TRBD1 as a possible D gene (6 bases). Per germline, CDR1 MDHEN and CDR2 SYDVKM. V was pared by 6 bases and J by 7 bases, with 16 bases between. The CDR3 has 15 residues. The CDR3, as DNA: TGTGCCAGCAGGCGGGGGGCCAGGGAGAATTCACCCCTCCACTTT. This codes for CASRRGARENSPLHF.

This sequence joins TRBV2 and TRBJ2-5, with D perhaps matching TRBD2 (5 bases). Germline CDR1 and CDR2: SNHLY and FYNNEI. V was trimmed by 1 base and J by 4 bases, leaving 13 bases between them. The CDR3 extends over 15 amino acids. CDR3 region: CASSEVEGVGETQYF. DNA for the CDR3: TGTGCCAGCAGTGAAGTTGAGGGTGTCGGAGAGACCCAGTACTTC.

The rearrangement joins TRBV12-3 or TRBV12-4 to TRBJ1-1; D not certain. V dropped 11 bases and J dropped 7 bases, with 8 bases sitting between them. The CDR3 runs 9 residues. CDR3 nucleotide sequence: TGTGCCGCGGGATATGAAGCTTTCTTT. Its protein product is CAAGYEAFF.

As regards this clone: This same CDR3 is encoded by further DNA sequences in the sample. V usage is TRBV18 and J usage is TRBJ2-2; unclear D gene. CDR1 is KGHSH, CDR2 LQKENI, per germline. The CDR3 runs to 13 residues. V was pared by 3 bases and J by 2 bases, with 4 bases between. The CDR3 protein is CASSPQNTGELFF. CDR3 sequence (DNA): TGTGCCAGCTCACCTCAAAACACCGGGGAGCTGTTTTTT.

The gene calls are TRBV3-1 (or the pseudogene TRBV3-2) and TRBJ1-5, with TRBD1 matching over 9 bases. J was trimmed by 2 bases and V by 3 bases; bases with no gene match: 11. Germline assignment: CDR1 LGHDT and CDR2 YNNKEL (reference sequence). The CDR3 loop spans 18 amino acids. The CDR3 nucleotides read TGTGCCAGCAGCCAGGGGGGACAGGGCGGAAACGGCAATCAGCCCCAGCATTTT. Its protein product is CASSQGGQGGNGNQPQHF.

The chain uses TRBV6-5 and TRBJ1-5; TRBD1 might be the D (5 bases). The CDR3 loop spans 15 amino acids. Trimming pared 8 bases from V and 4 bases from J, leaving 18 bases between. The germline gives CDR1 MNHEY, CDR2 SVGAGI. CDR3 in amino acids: CASYGQGGWNQPQHF. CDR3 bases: TGTGCCAGCTACGGGCAGGGTGGTTGGAATCAGCCCCAGCATTTT.

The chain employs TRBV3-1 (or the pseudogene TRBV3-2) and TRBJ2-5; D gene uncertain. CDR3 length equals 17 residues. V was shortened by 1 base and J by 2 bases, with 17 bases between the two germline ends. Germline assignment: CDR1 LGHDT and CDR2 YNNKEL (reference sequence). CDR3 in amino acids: CASSQGRPSYLQETQYF. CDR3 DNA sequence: TGTGCCAGCAGCCAAGGTCGTCCTAGTTATTTACAAGAGACCCAGTACTTC.

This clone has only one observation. The CDR3, as DNA: TGTGCCAGCACCCGAGGAGGGACGAGCTACGAGCAGTACTTC. It yields the protein CASTRGGTSYEQYF. This chain uses TRBV5-6 with TRBJ2-7; TRBD2 might be the D (6 bases). Germline values: CDR1 SGHDT, CDR2 YYEEEE. The CDR3 has 14 amino acids. Deletions cut 6 bases from V and 3 bases from J, with 16 bases between.

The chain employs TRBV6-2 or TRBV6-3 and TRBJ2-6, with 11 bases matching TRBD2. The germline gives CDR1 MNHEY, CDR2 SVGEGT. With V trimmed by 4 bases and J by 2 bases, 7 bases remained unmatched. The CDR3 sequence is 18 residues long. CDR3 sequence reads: CASSLRASGRPGANVLTF. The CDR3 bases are TGTGCCAGCAGTTTGAGGGCTAGCGGGAGGCCTGGGGCCAACGTCCTGACTTTC.

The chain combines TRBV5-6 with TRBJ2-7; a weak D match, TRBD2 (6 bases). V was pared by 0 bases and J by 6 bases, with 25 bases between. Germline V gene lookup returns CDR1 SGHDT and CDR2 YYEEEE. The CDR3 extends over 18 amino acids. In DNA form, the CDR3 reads TGTGCCAGCAGCTTGGCCGTTGCTCGACTAGATTTGGGCTCCGAGCAGTACTTC. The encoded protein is CASSLAVARLDLGSEQYF. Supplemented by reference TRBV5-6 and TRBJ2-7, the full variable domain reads DAGVTQSPTHLIKTRGQQVTLRCSPKSGHDTVSWYQQALGQGPQFIFQYYEEEERQRGNFPDRFSGHQFPNYSSELNVNALLLGDSALYLCASSLAVARLDLGSEQYFGPGTRLTVT.

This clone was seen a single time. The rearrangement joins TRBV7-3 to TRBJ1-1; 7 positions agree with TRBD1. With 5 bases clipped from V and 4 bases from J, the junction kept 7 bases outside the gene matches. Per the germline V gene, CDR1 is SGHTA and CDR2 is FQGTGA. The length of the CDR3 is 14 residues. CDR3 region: CASSADRASTEAFF. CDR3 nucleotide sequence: TGTGCCAGCAGCGCCGACAGGGCGTCCACTGAAGCTTTCTTT.

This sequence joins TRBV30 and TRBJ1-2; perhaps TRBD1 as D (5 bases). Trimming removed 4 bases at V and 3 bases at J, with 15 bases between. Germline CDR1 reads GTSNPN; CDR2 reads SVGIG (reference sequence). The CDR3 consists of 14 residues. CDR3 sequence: CAWTRDPRDYGYTF. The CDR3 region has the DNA TGTGCCTGGACGCGGGACCCCCGGGACTATGGCTACACCTTC.

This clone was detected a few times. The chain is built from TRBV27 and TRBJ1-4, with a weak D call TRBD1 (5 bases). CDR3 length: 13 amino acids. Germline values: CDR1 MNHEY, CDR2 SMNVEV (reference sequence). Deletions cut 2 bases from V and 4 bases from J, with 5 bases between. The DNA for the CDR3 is TGTGCCAGCAGTTTACAGGGTAATGAAAAACTGTTTTTT. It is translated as CASSLQGNEKLFF.

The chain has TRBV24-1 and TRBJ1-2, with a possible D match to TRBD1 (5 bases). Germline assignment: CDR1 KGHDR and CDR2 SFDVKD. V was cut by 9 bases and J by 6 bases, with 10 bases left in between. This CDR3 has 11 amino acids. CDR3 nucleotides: TGTGCCACCGGGACTGTTGATGGCTACACCTTC. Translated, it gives CATGTVDGYTF.

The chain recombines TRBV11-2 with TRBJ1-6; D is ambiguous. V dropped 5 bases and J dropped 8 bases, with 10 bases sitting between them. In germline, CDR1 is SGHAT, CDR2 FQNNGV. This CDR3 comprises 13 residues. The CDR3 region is CASSPGLDSPLHF. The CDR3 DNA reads TGTGCCAGCAGCCCAGGATTGGATTCACCCCTCCACTTT.

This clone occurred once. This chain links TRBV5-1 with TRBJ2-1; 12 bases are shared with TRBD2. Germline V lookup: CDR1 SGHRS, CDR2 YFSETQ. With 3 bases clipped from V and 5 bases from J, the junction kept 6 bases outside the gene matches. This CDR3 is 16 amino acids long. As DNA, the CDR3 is TGCGCCAGCAGCTCACTAGCGGGAGGCCTGAACAATGAGCAGTTCTTC. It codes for CASSSLAGGLNNEQFF. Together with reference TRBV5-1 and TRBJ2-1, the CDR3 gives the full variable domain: KAGVTQTPRYLIKTRGQQVTLSCSPISGHRSVSWYQQTPGQGLQFLFEYFSETQRNKGNFPGRFSGRQFSNSRSEMNVSTLELGDSALYLCASSSLAGGLNNEQFFGPGTRLTVL.